This T cell receptor (beta chain) emerged from a study of blood T cell repertoires in COVID-19. About the study: Samples came from the United States, Italy and Spain, spanning acute and convalescent COVID-19.

Trimming stripped 1 base from V and 4 bases from J, with 12 bases between. The CDR3 spans 15 residues. Germline CDR1 is SGHNT and CDR2 is YYREEE (reference sequence). Seattle researchers signed up patients amid active infection and tracked them longitudinally. This clone came up a few times. In the original workflow: It was from reference gene primer amplification that nucleated cell counts were estimated. The table came from immunoSEQ multiplex PCR; TCRdb's copy has only in-frame clones and leaves some out. V and J calls and clone size are as listed in that table; D and trimming were resolved from the DNA. The table has around 400,000 clones, 87% seen once; the top ten hold 10%.

Input material: peripheral blood. The chain joins TRBV5-4 to TRBJ2-1; possibly TRBD1 for D (6 bases). The source is a woman aged 30 to 39 with COVID-19, enrolled during active disease. The CDR3 protein is CASSLPRTDYNEQFF. The CDR3 bases are TGTGCCAGCAGCTTGCCCAGGACAGATTACAATGAGCAGTTCTTC.